The rows below give T cell receptor beta chains drawn from one sample of a study of cytomegalovirus exposure and HLA in healthy donors. Sequencing was performed with immunoSEQ multiplex PCR; in TCRdb, only in-frame clones are kept and a portion is missing. The profile covers 100,000 to 150,000 clones, with around 66% appearing a single time and 8% to 9% taken by the ten largest. Sequences were obtained from PBMCs. These receptors all come from a woman between 35 and 50 years old in good health and CMV-seropositive. Each CDR3 is given with its conserved first and last residue. D genes are given only for firm matches. Clone size is shown for a subset of rows, as once, few, many or a class of expanded clone.

j_call v_call d_call clone_size cdr3_aa cdr3_nt
TRBJ2-1 TRBV6-5 TRBD1 few CASRDRGPNNEQFF TGTGCCAGCAGAGACAGGGGGCCTAACAATGAGCAGTTCTTC
TRBJ1-2 TRBV7-9 TRBD1 . CASSRIPGGTGSGYTF TGTGCCAGCAGCCGAATACCGGGTGGGACAGGGTCTGGCTACACCTTC
TRBJ1-2 TRBV6-1 . . CASSSGQGNYGYTF TGTGCCAGCAGTTCGGGACAAGGAAACTATGGCTACACCTTC
TRBJ2-1 TRBV19 TRBD1 . CATLSWAGGHNEQFF TGTGCCACCCTCTCCTGGGCAGGGGGCCACAATGAGCAGTTCTTC
TRBJ1-6 TRBV11-3 . . CASSLVGGNSPLHF TGTGCCAGCAGCTTAGTAGGGGGAAATTCACCCCTCCACTTT
TRBJ2-1 TRBV7-9 TRBD2 . CSSRRSGTLTNEQFF TGTTCCAGCAGACGAAGCGGGACTCTGACCAATGAGCAGTTCTTC
TRBJ1-1 TRBV11-2 . . CASSLLAGKAFF TGTGCCAGCAGCTTATTAGCCGGGAAAGCTTTCTTT
TRBJ2-2 TRBV4-2 TRBD1 . CASSQGKGATAGELFF TGTGCCAGCAGCCAAGGGAAGGGGGCGACGGCCGGGGAGCTGTTTTTT
TRBJ2-1 TRBV9 TRBD2 . CASSVARTSGGADYEQFF TGTGCCAGCAGCGTAGCCCGGACTAGCGGGGGGGCGGATTATGAGCAGTTCTTC
TRBJ2-7 TRBV6-5 TRBD1 . CASSYNRDRAFYEQYF TGTGCCAGCAGTTACAACCGGGACAGGGCTTTCTACGAGCAGTACTTC
TRBJ2-2 TRBV7-6 . . CASSSSIGTGELFF TGTGCCAGCAGCTCTAGCATAGGGACCGGGGAGCTGTTTTTT
TRBJ1-1 TRBV30 . . CAWSPGGLEYTEAFF TGTGCCTGGAGTCCCGGAGGCTTGGAGTACACTGAAGCTTTCTTT
TRBJ2-7 TRBV13 TRBD1 . CASSLGYRDRGYEQYF TGTGCCAGCAGCTTAGGCTACCGGGACAGGGGCTACGAGCAGTACTTC
TRBJ1-2 TRBV9 TRBD1 few CASTETGGDYGYTF TGTGCCAGCACCGAGACAGGGGGCGATTATGGCTACACCTTC
TRBJ2-1 TRBV18 TRBD2 once CASSPERGAYNEQFF TGTGCCAGCTCTCCTGAGCGGGGGGCGTACAATGAGCAGTTCTTC
TRBJ2-1 TRBV6-1 . . CASSSRKRDNEQFF TGTGCCAGCAGTTCCAGGAAGAGAGACAATGAGCAGTTCTTC
TRBJ2-3 TRBV9 . . CASSVVSFGSLDTQYF TGTGCCAGCAGCGTAGTTAGTTTTGGTAGTTTAGATACGCAGTATTTT
TRBJ1-2 TRBV18 TRBD1 . CASARDSNYGYTF TGTGCCAGCGCCCGGGACAGCAACTATGGCTACACCTTC
TRBJ1-2 TRBV20-1 . . CSARLYGYTF TGCAGTGCTAGACTCTATGGCTACACCTTC
TRBJ1-1 TRBV19 TRBD1 . CASSMNGRGRNAEAFF TGTGCCAGTAGTATGAATGGCAGGGGGCGAAACGCTGAAGCTTTCTTT
TRBJ1-1 TRBV5-1 TRBD1 . CASSLGDRAGTEAFF TGCGCCAGCAGCTTGGGGGACAGGGCTGGGACTGAAGCTTTCTTT
TRBJ2-7 TRBV30 TRBD1 once CAWSTGTVVTEQYF TGTGCCTGGAGTACCGGGACAGTAGTTACCGAGCAGTACTTC
TRBJ2-7 TRBV19 TRBD1 few CASKGQGSYEQYF TGTGCCAGTAAGGGACAGGGTTCCTACGAGCAGTACTTC
TRBJ2-7 TRBV7-8 . . CASSLSSDTTYEQYF TGTGCCAGCAGCTTAAGCTCTGACACGACCTACGAGCAGTACTTC
TRBJ2-7 TRBV10-3 TRBD1 . CAISEGQGAGEQYF TGTGCCATCAGTGAGGGACAGGGGGCAGGAGAGCAGTACTTC
TRBJ2-5 TRBV5-1 . few CASSAGTKETQYF TGCGCCAGCAGCGCGGGAACAAAAGAGACCCAGTACTTC
TRBJ2-3 TRBV6-1 TRBD2 few CASSSGLAGADTQYF TGTGCCAGCAGTTCTGGACTAGCCGGAGCCGATACGCAGTATTTT
TRBJ1-1 TRBV30 . . CAWQVNTEAFF TGTGCCTGGCAGGTGAACACTGAAGCTTTCTTT
TRBJ2-3 TRBV5-1 . . CASSLDVRRDRPSTDTQYF TGCGCCAGCAGCTTGGATGTTAGGCGGGACAGACCTAGCACAGATACGCAGTATTTT
TRBJ1-1 TRBV27 . . CASSLWGLNTEAFF TGTGCCAGCAGTTTATGGGGGCTGAACACCGAAGCTTTCTTT
TRBJ1-1 TRBV7-9 . . CSSSPNYQTVNTEAFF TGTTCCAGCAGCCCAAACTACCAGACAGTGAACACTGAAGCTTTCTTT
TRBJ1-2 TRBV5-4 . . CASSLGSTGENYGYPF TGTGCCAGCAGCTTGGGATCCACAGGCGAAAACTATGGCTACCCCTTC
TRBJ2-3 TRBV5-5 TRBD2 once CASSYSAGTSFSDTQYF TGTGCCAGCAGTTATTCAGCCGGGACTAGCTTTTCAGATACGCAGTATTTT
TRBJ2-1 TRBV29-1 . . CSVALLVYNEQFF TGCAGCGTGGCCCTCCTAGTATACAATGAGCAGTTCTTC
TRBJ2-7 TRBV5-1 . . CASSPDNSYEQYF TGCGCCAGCAGCCCTGACAACTCCTACGAGCAGTACTTC
TRBJ2-4 TRBV5-8 TRBD2 . CASRPRLAGVNIQYF TGTGCCAGCAGACCCCGACTAGCGGGAGTAAACATTCAGTACTTC
TRBJ2-7 TRBV5-1 TRBD1 few CASSLTWDRTFSYEQYF TGCGCCAGCAGCTTGACGTGGGACAGGACCTTTTCCTACGAGCAGTACTTC